Below, 2 T cell receptor beta chains from the same sample are listed, as sequenced in a study of control samples from healthy donors and cancer patients. The table came from immunoSEQ multiplex PCR; TCRdb's copy has only in-frame clones and leaves some out. The sample has about 160,000 clones; around 96% are singletons. The sample consisted of blood. The source is a woman between 40 and 50 years old in good health.

Points on this clone: One end of the junction varies from germline; a read error may be responsible. The V call is TRBV5-1, the J call TRBJ1-6, with a possible D match to TRBD1 (5 bases). The germline V gene has CDR1 SGHRS and CDR2 YFSETQ. CDR3 size: 17 residues. CDR3 bases: TGCGCCCGCAGCTGGGGGGTCGGGGGTCTTGATAATTCACCCCTCCACTTT. As protein: CARSWGVGGLDNSPLHF.

This clone appeared a single time. This chain links TRBV3-1 (or the pseudogene TRBV3-2) with TRBJ2-3; 10 bases line up with TRBD2. Germline assignment: CDR1 LGHDT and CDR2 YNNKEL (reference sequence). V was pared by 4 bases and J by 3 bases, with 7 bases of the junction left unmatched. The CDR3 runs 16 residues. CDR3 region: CASSLRSGRPTDTQYF. CDR3 nucleotide sequence: TGTGCCAGCAGCCTCCGTAGCGGGAGGCCAACAGATACGCAGTATTTT.